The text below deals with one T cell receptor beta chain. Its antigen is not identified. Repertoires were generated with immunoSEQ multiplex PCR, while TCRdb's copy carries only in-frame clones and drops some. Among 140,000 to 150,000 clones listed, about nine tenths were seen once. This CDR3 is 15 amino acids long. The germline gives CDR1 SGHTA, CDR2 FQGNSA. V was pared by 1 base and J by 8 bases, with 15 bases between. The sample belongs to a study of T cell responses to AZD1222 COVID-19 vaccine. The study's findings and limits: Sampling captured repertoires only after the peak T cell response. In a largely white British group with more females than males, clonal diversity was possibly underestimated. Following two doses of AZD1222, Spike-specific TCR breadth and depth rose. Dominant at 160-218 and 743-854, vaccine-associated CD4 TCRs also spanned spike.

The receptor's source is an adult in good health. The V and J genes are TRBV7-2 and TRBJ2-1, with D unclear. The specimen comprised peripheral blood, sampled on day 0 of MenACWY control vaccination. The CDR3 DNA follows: TGTGCCAGCAGCTTAGTTCCCCCCGGGCTATATGAGCAGTTCTTC. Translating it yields CASSLVPPGLYEQFF.